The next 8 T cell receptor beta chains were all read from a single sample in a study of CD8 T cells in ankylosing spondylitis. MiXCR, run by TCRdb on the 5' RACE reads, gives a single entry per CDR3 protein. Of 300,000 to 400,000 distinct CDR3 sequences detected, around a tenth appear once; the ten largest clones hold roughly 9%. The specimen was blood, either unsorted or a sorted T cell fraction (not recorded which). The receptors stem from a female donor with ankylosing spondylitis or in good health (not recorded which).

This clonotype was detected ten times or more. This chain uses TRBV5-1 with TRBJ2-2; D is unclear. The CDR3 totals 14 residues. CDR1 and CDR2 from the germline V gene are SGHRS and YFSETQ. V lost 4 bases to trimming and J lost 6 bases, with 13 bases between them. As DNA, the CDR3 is TGCGCCAGCAGCCCTGCCAGCGCTTCCGGGGAGCTGTTTTTT. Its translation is CASSPASASGELFF.

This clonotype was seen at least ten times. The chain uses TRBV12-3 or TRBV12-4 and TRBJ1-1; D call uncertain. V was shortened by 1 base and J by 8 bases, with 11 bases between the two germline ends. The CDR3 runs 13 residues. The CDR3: CASSLVVGVEAFF. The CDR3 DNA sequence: TGTGCCAGCAGTTTAGTGGTGGGAGTCGAAGCTTTCTTT.

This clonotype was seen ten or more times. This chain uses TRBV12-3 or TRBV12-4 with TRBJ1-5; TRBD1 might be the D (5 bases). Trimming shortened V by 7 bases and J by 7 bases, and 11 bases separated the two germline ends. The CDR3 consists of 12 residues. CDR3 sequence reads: CASTQGSQPQHF. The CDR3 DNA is TGTGCCAGCACTCAGGGTTCCCAGCCCCAGCATTTT.

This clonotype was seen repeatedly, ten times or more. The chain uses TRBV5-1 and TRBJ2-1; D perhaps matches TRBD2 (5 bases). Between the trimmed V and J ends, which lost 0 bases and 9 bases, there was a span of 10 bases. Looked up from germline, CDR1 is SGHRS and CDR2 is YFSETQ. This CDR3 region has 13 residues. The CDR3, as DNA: TGCGCCAGCAGCTTGGACGGGGAGACTGAGCAGTTCTTC. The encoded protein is CASSLDGETEQFF.

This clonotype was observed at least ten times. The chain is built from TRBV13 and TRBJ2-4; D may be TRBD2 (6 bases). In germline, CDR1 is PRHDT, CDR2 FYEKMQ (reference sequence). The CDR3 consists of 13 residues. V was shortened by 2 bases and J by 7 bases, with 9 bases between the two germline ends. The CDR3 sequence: CASSLRAGNIQYF. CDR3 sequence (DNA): TGTGCCAGCAGCTTACGGGCGGGGAACATTCAGTACTTC.

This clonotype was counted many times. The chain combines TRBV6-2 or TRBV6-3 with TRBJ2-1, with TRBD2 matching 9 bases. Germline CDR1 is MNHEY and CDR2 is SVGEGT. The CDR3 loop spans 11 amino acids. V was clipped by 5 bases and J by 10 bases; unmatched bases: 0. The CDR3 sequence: CASSTSGEQFF. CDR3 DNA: TGTGCCAGCAGTACTAGCGGGGAGCAGTTCTTC.

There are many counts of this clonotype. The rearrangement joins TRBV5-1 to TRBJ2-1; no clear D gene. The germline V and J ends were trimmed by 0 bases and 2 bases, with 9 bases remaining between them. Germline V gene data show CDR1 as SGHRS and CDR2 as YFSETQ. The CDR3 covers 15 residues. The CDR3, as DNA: TGCGCCAGCAGCTTGGCAGAAAGTCCCTACAATGAGCAGTTCTTC. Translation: CASSLAESPYNEQFF.

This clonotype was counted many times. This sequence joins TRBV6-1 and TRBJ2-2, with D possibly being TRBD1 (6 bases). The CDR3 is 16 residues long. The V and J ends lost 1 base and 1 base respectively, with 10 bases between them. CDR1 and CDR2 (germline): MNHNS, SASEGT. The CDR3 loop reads CASSEGTVVNTGELFF. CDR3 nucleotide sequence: TGTGCCAGCAGTGAAGGGACAGTCGTGAACACCGGGGAGCTGTTTTTT.